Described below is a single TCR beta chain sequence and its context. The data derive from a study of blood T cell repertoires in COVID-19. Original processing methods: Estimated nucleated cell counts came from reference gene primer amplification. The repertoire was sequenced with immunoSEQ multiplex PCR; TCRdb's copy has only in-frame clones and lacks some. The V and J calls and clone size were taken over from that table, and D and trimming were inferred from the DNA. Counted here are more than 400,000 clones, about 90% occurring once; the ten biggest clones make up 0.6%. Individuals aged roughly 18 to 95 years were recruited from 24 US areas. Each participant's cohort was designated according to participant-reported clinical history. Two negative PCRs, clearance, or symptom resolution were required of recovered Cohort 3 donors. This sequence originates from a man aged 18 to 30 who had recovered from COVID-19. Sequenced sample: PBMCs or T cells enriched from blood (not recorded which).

The chain's CDR3 is CASSLGGRGTDTQYF. In DNA, the CDR3 is TGTGCCAGCAGCTTAGGGGGGCGGGGCACAGATACGCAGTATTTT. The gene calls are TRBV7-9 and TRBJ2-3, with a weak D call TRBD1 (6 bases). V lost 1 base, J lost 1 base, and 9 bases lay in between. Per germline, CDR1 SEHNR and CDR2 FQNEAQ (reference sequence). The CDR3 is made up of 15 amino acids.